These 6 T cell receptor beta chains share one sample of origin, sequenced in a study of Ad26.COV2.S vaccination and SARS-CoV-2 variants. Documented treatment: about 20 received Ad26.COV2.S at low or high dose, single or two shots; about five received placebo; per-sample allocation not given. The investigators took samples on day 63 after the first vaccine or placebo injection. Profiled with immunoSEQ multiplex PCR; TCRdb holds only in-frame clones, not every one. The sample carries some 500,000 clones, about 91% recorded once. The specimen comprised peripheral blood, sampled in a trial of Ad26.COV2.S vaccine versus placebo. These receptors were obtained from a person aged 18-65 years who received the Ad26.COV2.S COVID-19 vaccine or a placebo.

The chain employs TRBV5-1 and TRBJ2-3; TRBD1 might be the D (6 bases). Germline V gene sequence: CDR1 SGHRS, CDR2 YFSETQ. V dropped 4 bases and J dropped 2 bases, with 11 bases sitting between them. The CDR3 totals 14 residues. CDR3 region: CASSEQGYTDTQYF. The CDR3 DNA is TGCGCCAGCAGCGAACAGGGTTACACAGATACGCAGTATTTT.

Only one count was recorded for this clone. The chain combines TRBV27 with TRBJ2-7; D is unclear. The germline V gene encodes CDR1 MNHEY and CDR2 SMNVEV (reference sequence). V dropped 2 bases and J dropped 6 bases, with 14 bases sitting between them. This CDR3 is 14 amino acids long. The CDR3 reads CASSLIGNRGEQYF. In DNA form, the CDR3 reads TGTGCCAGCAGTTTAATAGGGAACCGCGGCGAGCAGTACTTC.

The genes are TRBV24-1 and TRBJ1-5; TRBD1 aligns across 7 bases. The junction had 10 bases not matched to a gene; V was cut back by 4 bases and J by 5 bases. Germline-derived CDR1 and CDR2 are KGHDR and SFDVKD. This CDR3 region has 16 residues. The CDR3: CATSDPGQELDQPQHF. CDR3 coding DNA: TGTGCCACCAGTGACCCAGGACAGGAACTGGATCAGCCCCAGCATTTT.

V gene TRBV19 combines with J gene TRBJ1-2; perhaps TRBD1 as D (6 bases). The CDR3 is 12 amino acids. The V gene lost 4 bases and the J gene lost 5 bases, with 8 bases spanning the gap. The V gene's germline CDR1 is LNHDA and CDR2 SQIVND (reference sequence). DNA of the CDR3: TGTGCCAGTAGTACCCAGGGGTATGGCTACACCTTC. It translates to CASSTQGYGYTF.

CDR3 sequence: CASSRGVQPQHF. The CDR3 DNA reads as TGTGCCAGCAGCCGAGGAGTACAGCCCCAGCATTTT. The chain has TRBV3-1 (or the pseudogene TRBV3-2) and TRBJ1-5; D unresolved. The V and J ends lost 4 bases and 7 bases respectively, with 8 bases between them. This CDR3 spans 12 amino acids. Germline V gives CDR1 LGHDT, CDR2 YNNKEL (reference sequence).

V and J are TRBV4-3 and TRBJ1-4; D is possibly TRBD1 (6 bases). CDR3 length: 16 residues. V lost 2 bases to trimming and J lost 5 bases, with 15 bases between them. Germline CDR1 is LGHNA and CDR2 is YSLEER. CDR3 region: CASSQNLGQLNEKLFF. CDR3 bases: TGCGCCAGCAGCCAAAATTTAGGACAGCTAAATGAAAAACTGTTTTTT.